This TCR beta chain was identified during a study of brain T cells in children with intractable seizures. Assay: immunoSEQ multiplex PCR; the TCRdb copy retains only in-frame clones and omits some. The sample records about 340,000 clones, 85% to 95% being singletons. Time point noted: blood from clinic visit 5 months post-surgery; TSC patient then seizure free. Sequenced here: peripheral blood, sampled roughly 5 months after surgery. The origin of this receptor is a boy less than two years old with tuberous sclerosis and intractable seizures.

CDR3 bases: TGTGCCAGTAGTCAAATGCACTCTGGAAACACCATATATTTT. Translated, it gives CASSQMHSGNTIYF. This chain joins TRBV19 and TRBJ1-3, with no clear D. Per the germline V gene, CDR1 is LNHDA and CDR2 is SQIVND (reference sequence). The CDR3 is 14 residues long. Between the trimmed V and J ends, which lost 5 bases and 0 bases, there was a span of 8 bases.